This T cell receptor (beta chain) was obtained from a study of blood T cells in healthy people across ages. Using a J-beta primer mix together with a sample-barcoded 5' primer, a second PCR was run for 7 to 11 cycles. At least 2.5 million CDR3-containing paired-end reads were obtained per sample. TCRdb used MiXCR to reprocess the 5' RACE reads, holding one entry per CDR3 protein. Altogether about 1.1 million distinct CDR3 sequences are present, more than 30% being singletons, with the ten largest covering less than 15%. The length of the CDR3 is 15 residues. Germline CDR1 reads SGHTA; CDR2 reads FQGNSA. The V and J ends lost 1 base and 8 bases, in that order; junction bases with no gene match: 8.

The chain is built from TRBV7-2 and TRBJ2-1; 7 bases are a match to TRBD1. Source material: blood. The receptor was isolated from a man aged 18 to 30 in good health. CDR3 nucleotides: TGTGCCAGCAGCTTAGTGGGCCTACAGGGGTATGAGCAGTTCTTC. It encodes CASSLVGLQGYEQFF.